This T cell receptor beta chain was documented in a study of T cell changes during pregnancy in multiple sclerosis. The length of the CDR3 is 13 residues. The germline V gene encodes CDR1 LNHDA and CDR2 SQIVND (reference sequence). Trimming removed 9 bases from V and 2 bases from J, with 14 bases in between. The method was immunoSEQ multiplex PCR; TCRdb's version includes in-frame clones alone and lacks a portion of them. The table includes tens of thousands of clones, around 92% detected once. This sequence was found in a female donor with multiple sclerosis, enrolled in a pregnancy study. This material consisted of peripheral blood, taken before pregnancy. The gene calls are TRBV19 and TRBJ2-7; perhaps TRBD2 as D (6 bases). The CDR3 here is CASKDAGTYEQYF. The DNA of the CDR3 is TGTGCCAGCAAAGACGCGGGGACCTACGAGCAGTACTTC.